These T cell receptor beta chains were read from a single sample in a study of CD8 T cells in Susac syndrome. TCRdb passed the immunoSEQ multiplex PCR reads through MiXCR, listing each CDR3 protein once. This table holds 150,000 to 200,000 distinct CDR3 sequences, approximately 94% found once. Source material: CD4+ T cells from PBMCs. These receptors were collected from a human donor with Susac syndrome. Both conserved end residues are part of each CDR3. D genes are given only for firm matches.

J: TRBJ1-5
D: TRBD1
V: TRBV7-9
DNA: TGTGCCAGCAGCTTAGGGGACAGGGCCAGGGGCAATCAGCCCCAGCATTTT
CDR3: CASSLGDRARGNQPQHF

J: TRBJ2-5
D: TRBD1
V: TRBV4-3
DNA: TGCGCCAGCAGCCGGAGTATCAGGGGGGAGACCCAGTACTTC
CDR3: CASSRSIRGETQYF

J: TRBJ2-1
D: TRBD1
V: TRBV12-3/TRBV12-4
DNA: TGTGCCAGCAGTGGACAGGGAGGAAACTACAATGAGCAGTTCTTC
CDR3: CASSGQGGNYNEQFF

J: TRBJ2-3
D: -
V: TRBV4-2
DNA: TGTGCCAGCAGCCAAGGGGGGCTAGCGGATACGCAGTATTTT
CDR3: CASSQGGLADTQYF

J: TRBJ2-7
D: -
V: TRBV27
DNA: TGTGCCAGCAGGGGTAGGGTGACTCTCTACGAGCAGTACTTC
CDR3: CASRGRVTLYEQYF

J: TRBJ1-5
D: -
V: TRBV6-5
DNA: TGTGCCAGCAGGGGGTCGTATAGCAATCAGCCCCAGCATTTT
CDR3: CASRGSYSNQPQHF

J: TRBJ2-3
D: TRBD2
V: TRBV7-8
DNA: TGTGCCAGCAGCTTAGCGCTTAAGCGGGGGGGCCGGAATACGCAGTATTTT
CDR3: CASSLALKRGGRNTQYF

J: TRBJ1-2
D: TRBD1
V: TRBV7-2
DNA: TGTGCCAGCAGCTTAGGACAGGGCACAAAGGGCTACACCTTC
CDR3: CASSLGQGTKGYTF

J: TRBJ1-5
D: TRBD1
V: TRBV14
DNA: TGTGCCAGCAGCCGCACAGGGGGCCCGCCCCGGAATTTT
CDR3: CASSRTGGPPRNF

J: TRBJ2-1
D: -
V: TRBV6-5
DNA: TGTGCCAGCAGTTACTCGAGGTTGGGTGAGCAGTTCTTC
CDR3: CASSYSRLGEQFF

J: TRBJ2-7
D: TRBD2
V: TRBV20-1
DNA: TGCAGTGCTAGTACAGGAGCGGGAAACTACGAGCAGTACTTC
CDR3: CSASTGAGNYEQYF

J: TRBJ2-5
D: TRBD1
V: TRBV19
DNA: TGTGCCAGTAGTTGGGGGACAGGGGAAGAGACCCAGTACTTC
CDR3: CASSWGTGEETQYF

J: TRBJ1-2
D: -
V: TRBV7-9
DNA: TGTGCCAGCAGCTCGAATTGGCTGGACGATGGCTACACCTTC
CDR3: CASSSNWLDDGYTF